The 31 T cell receptor beta chains presented below share a single source sample, sequenced in a study of molecular identifiers for immune sequencing clone quantification. Using its own MiXCR run on the PCR reads, TCRdb lists one record per CDR3 protein. This sample has just under 650,000 distinct CDR3 sequences, with just under 20% found just once. Sequenced sample: naive CD8+ T cells from blood, with Jurkat cell RNA spiked in. As for subset: FACS-sorted CD8+CD4-CCR7+CD45RA+ naive T cells. Receptors originate from a human donor in good health. Some libraries in this study had Jurkat cell RNA spiked in.

This clonotype was found many times. The chain is built from TRBV4-1 and TRBJ1-1; D gene ambiguous. The CDR3 has 15 residues. Germline V CDR1 and CDR2: MGHRA, YSYEKL. V was trimmed by 0 bases and J by 3 bases, leaving 11 bases between them. The CDR3 is CASSQDYGEHTEAFF. The CDR3 DNA follows: TGCGCCAGCAGCCAAGATTACGGGGAGCACACTGAAGCTTTCTTT.

There are many counts of this clonotype. The rearrangement joins TRBV12-3 or TRBV12-4 to TRBJ2-3, with 10 bases fitting TRBD1. With 6 bases clipped from V and 5 bases from J, the junction kept 8 bases outside the gene matches. CDR3 length equals 15 residues. The CDR3 is CASSQGQGEEDTQYF. The CDR3 DNA is TGTGCCAGCAGCCAAGGACAGGGGGAAGAAGATACGCAGTATTTT.

This clonotype was seen a few times. This CDR3 reads CASSYRTGDSPLHF. CDR3 DNA: TGTGCCAGCAGCTACCGGACAGGGGATTCACCCCTCCACTTT. The chain recombines TRBV28 with TRBJ1-6; TRBD1 aligns across 9 bases. There are 14 residues in the CDR3. CDR1 MDHEN and CDR2 SYDVKM come from the germline V gene. The ends lost 6 bases at V and 8 bases at J; junction bases unmatched: 5.

In this sample, this clonotype turned up a few times. The gene calls are TRBV19 and TRBJ2-2; 8 bases are shared with TRBD1. Germline V gene sequence: CDR1 LNHDA, CDR2 SQIVND (reference sequence). This CDR3 contains 12 residues. J gave up 6 bases and V 9 bases, and 3 bases lay outside the gene matches. CDR3 region: CASRTGPGELFF. The DNA for the CDR3 is TGTGCCAGCAGGACAGGGCCCGGGGAGCTGTTTTTT.

This clonotype has more than one count but fewer than ten. V is TRBV19 and J is TRBJ1-1; D ambiguous. Trimming left V 7 bases short and J 2 bases short, with 5 bases between. The CDR3 sequence is 11 residues long. Looked up from germline, CDR1 is LNHDA and CDR2 is SQIVND (reference sequence). The CDR3 loop reads CASTSNTEAFF. The CDR3 DNA follows: TGTGCCAGTACCTCAAACACTGAAGCTTTCTTT.

The V gene is TRBV12-3 or TRBV12-4, the J gene TRBJ1-5; D remains unclear. The ends were cut back, 3 bases at V and 7 bases at J, with 10 bases in the middle. The CDR3 extends over 13 amino acids. CDR3 region: CASSLERFQPQHF. As DNA, the CDR3 is TGTGCCAGCAGTTTGGAGAGGTTCCAGCCCCAGCATTTT.

This clonotype was picked up many times. This chain uses TRBV12-3 or TRBV12-4 with TRBJ2-5; 9 nucleotides agree with TRBD2. Trimming took 0 bases from V and 4 from J; bases not matched to a gene: 12. This CDR3 has 18 residues. CDR3 coding DNA: TGTGCCAGCAGTTTAGCTGTAGCGGGGGCCCCTCCGTTAGAGACCCAGTACTTC. Protein sequence: CASSLAVAGAPPLETQYF.

The chain links TRBV30 to TRBJ2-1; possible D gene TRBD2, 5 bases. CDR3 length: 14 residues. Trimming left V 5 bases short and J 0 bases short, with 11 bases between. Germline CDR1 GTSNPN, CDR2 SVGIG (reference sequence). The CDR3 protein is CAWGGLSSYNEQFF. The CDR3 bases are TGTGCCTGGGGTGGACTTAGCTCCTACAATGAGCAGTTCTTC.

In its sample, this clonotype was seen many times. The rearrangement links TRBV18 to TRBJ2-7; the D gene is possibly TRBD2 (5 bases). Trimming pared 3 bases from V and 3 bases from J, leaving 9 bases between. The CDR3 is 13 amino acids. Germline CDR1 and CDR2: KGHSH and LQKENI. The CDR3 sequence: CASSPRDYYEQYF. In DNA form, the CDR3 reads TGTGCCAGCTCACCCCGAGACTACTACGAGCAGTACTTC.

This chain links TRBV28 with TRBJ2-1; no definite D call. V was shortened by 8 bases and J by 7 bases, with 6 bases between the two germline ends. Looked up from germline, CDR1 is MDHEN and CDR2 is SYDVKM. This CDR3 spans 10 amino acids. CDR3 nucleotides: TGTGCCAGCTGTAATAATGAGCAGTTCTTC. Residues: CASCNNEQFF. Full variable domain (rest looked up from reference TRBV28 and TRBJ2-1): DVKVTQSSRYLVKRTGEKVFLECVQDMDHENMFWYRQDPGLGLRLIYFSYDVKMKEKGDIPEGYSVSREKKERFSLILESASTNQTSMYLCASCNNEQFFGPGTRLTVL.

The table lists this clonotype with a few counts. This sequence joins TRBV29-1 and TRBJ2-1; 12 bases line up with TRBD1. Per germline, CDR1 SQVTM and CDR2 ANQGSEA. The CDR3 is made up of 16 amino acids. Trimming took 5 bases from V and 5 from J; bases not matched to a gene: 10. The CDR3 is CSVILRDRGPDNEQFF. The CDR3 DNA follows: TGCAGCGTTATTCTTAGGGACAGGGGGCCGGACAATGAGCAGTTCTTC.

This clonotype was seen at least ten times. In DNA, the CDR3 is TGTGCCAGCAGTGGGGGGACAGGGGTTTCGGATACGCAGTATTTT. It specifies CASSGGTGVSDTQYF. V and J are TRBV12-3 or TRBV12-4 and TRBJ2-3; TRBD1 matches 10 bases. The CDR3 spans 15 residues. V lost 5 bases, J lost 6 bases, and 8 bases stayed unmatched.

This clonotype was counted ten times or more. The V gene is TRBV20-1, the J gene TRBJ2-3; 8 bases line up with TRBD2. V shed 1 base and J 6 bases; nucleotides not matched to a gene: 15. Per germline, CDR1 DFQATT and CDR2 SNEGSKA (reference sequence). The CDR3 spans 17 residues. As DNA, the CDR3 is TGCAGTGCTAGAGCTATAGTAGAAAGCGGGAGCTGGGATACGCAGTATTTT. Translated, it gives CSARAIVESGSWDTQYF.

The sample holds many counts of this clonotype. This chain uses TRBV4-1 with TRBJ2-2; D may be TRBD2 (5 bases). Germline V gene sequence: CDR1 MGHRA, CDR2 YSYEKL. This CDR3 region has 18 residues. V dropped 0 bases and J dropped 4 bases, with 18 bases sitting between them. The CDR3 region is CASSQDSFGDDGTGELFF. CDR3 bases: TGCGCCAGCAGCCAAGATTCTTTCGGGGATGATGGCACCGGGGAGCTGTTTTTT.

This clonotype was seen repeatedly, ten times or more. The chain is built from TRBV6-5 and TRBJ1-5; D is ambiguous. Germline V gene sequence: CDR1 MNHEY, CDR2 SVGAGI. V lost 5 bases, J lost 5 bases, and 13 bases lay in between. The CDR3 has 14 amino acids. The CDR3 DNA sequence: TGTGCCAGCAGTCCATGGAGGGTGGATCAGCCCCAGCATTTT. Translation gives CASSPWRVDQPQHF.

This clonotype has more than one count but fewer than ten. CDR3 DNA sequence: TGCGCCAGCAGCCTAGCGACAGCTGGGGAGCAGTACTTC. This gives the protein CASSLATAGEQYF. The chain recombines TRBV4-3 with TRBJ2-7; tentatively, D is TRBD1 or TRBD2 (5 bases each). Trimming took off 4 bases at V and 7 bases at J, with 14 bases between the two ends. The CDR3 length is 13 residues. The germline V gene has CDR1 LGHNA and CDR2 YSLEER.

V usage is TRBV4-1 and J usage is TRBJ2-3; 11 bases align to TRBD2. V lost 3 bases and J lost 1; bases outside the gene matches: 0. The CDR3 is 15 amino acids. Germline V gene data show CDR1 as MGHRA and CDR2 as YSYEKL. CDR3 residues: CASSQGLAGTDTQYF. The CDR3, as DNA: TGCGCCAGCAGCCAGGGACTAGCGGGCACAGATACGCAGTATTTT.

A few counts support this clonotype. This chain links TRBV4-1 with TRBJ1-3; D ambiguous. Germline assignment: CDR1 MGHRA and CDR2 YSYEKL. The CDR3 runs to 14 residues. With 4 bases removed from V and 8 bases from J, the gap between germline ends came to 15 bases. CDR3 protein: CASSRDTAGDTIYF. CDR3 bases: TGCGCCAGCAGCCGAGACACGGCCGGGGACACCATATATTTT.

This clonotype was seen repeatedly, ten times or more. The chain uses TRBV19 and TRBJ1-5; D uncertain. This CDR3 has 17 residues. Germline V gene sequence: CDR1 LNHDA, CDR2 SQIVND (reference sequence). Trimming took off 4 bases at V and 0 bases at J, with 16 bases between the two ends. The CDR3 sequence: CASSTPGLTNSNQPQHF. The CDR3 coding sequence is TGTGCCAGTAGTACACCGGGCCTTACTAATAGCAATCAGCCCCAGCATTTT.

This clonotype was counted ten times or more. The chain recombines TRBV18 with TRBJ2-7, with 7 bases identical to TRBD1. V gave up 10 bases and J gave up 2 bases; unmatched junction bases: 8. This CDR3 spans 13 amino acids. Germline V CDR1 and CDR2: KGHSH, LQKENI. CDR3 residues: CATAGTAAYEQYF. The CDR3 nucleotides read TGTGCCACCGCCGGGACAGCAGCCTACGAGCAGTACTTC.

The chain couples TRBV6-2 or TRBV6-3 to TRBJ2-5; 9 bases are shared with TRBD1. Germline V lookup: CDR1 MNHEY, CDR2 SVGEGT. Trimming cost V 2 bases and J 0 bases; bases outside gene matches: 10. This CDR3 is built from 18 residues. CDR3 sequence: CASSYTRDREPYQETQYF. The CDR3 region has the DNA TGTGCCAGCAGTTACACAAGGGACAGGGAGCCGTACCAAGAGACCCAGTACTTC.

In its sample, this clonotype was seen many times. J is TRBJ2-1 and V is TRBV7-3; 8 nucleotides match TRBD2. Germline V gene data show CDR1 as SGHTA and CDR2 as FQGTGA. Trimming took 2 bases from V and 5 from J; bases not matched to a gene: 2. The CDR3 sequence is 14 residues long. CDR3 in amino acids: CASSLQLADNEQFF. DNA of the CDR3: TGTGCCAGCAGCTTACAACTAGCGGACAATGAGCAGTTCTTC.

This clonotype was seen repeatedly, ten times or more. CDR3 residues: CASSLAQSSTDTQYF. The CDR3, as DNA: TGTGCCAGCAGCTTAGCGCAGTCTAGCACAGATACGCAGTATTTT. This chain uses TRBV7-8 with TRBJ2-3; D gene unclear. The CDR3 is 15 amino acids. V shed 0 bases and J shed 0 bases, with 7 bases lying between them. Germline V lookup: CDR1 SGHVS, CDR2 FQNEAQ.

The chain has TRBV11-2 and TRBJ1-1; D gene ambiguous. This CDR3 is 16 amino acids long. V was shortened by 1 base and J by 5 bases, with 17 bases between the two germline ends. Germline values: CDR1 SGHAT, CDR2 FQNNGV. The CDR3 protein is CASSLVMRGGETEAFF. CDR3 in DNA: TGTGCCAGCAGCTTAGTAATGCGGGGTGGAGAGACTGAAGCTTTCTTT. Looking up the rest from reference TRBV11-2 and TRBJ1-1 gives the full variable domain: EAGVAQSPRYKIIEKRQSVAFWCNPISGHATLYWYQQILGQGPKLLIQFQNNGVVDDSQLPKDRFSAERLKGVDSTLKIQPAKLEDSAVYLCASSLVMRGGETEAFFGQGTRLTVV.

This clonotype has a count of ten or more. The chain carries TRBV30 and TRBJ1-1, with 7 bases fitting TRBD1. This CDR3 is 18 amino acids long. Germline-derived CDR1 and CDR2 are GTSNPN and SVGIG (reference sequence). V lost 3 bases, J lost 6 bases, and 22 bases stayed unmatched. In DNA form, the CDR3 reads TGTGCCTGGAGCATTCGCCGTAGGGGGCGTTTATCTGTCCCTGAAGCTTTCTTT. The encoded protein is CAWSIRRRGRLSVPEAFF.

This clonotype was counted ten times or more. This chain links TRBV28 with TRBJ1-5; no reliable D call. V was shortened by 5 bases and J by 5 bases, with 7 bases between the two germline ends. The CDR3 runs 12 residues. Germline CDR1 and CDR2: MDHEN and SYDVKM. CDR3 sequence reads: CASSDDDQPQHF. The CDR3 DNA sequence: TGTGCCAGCAGTGACGACGATCAGCCCCAGCATTTT.

This clonotype was counted many times. The V call is TRBV9, the J call TRBJ1-6; TRBD1 agrees at 7 bases. From germline, CDR1 is SGDLS and CDR2 YYNGEE. The CDR3 extends over 15 amino acids. V shed 3 bases and J 6 bases; nucleotides not matched to a gene: 6. The DNA for the CDR3 is TGTGCCAGCAGCGGAGGGACAGCGATTAATTCACCCCTCCACTTT. Encoded protein: CASSGGTAINSPLHF.

This clonotype was recorded many times. The J gene is TRBJ2-5, the V gene TRBV6-2 or TRBV6-3; D is unresolved. The CDR3 loop spans 15 amino acids. Germline-derived CDR1 and CDR2 are MNHEY and SVGEGT. Trimming left V 2 bases short and J 5 bases short, with 15 bases between. CDR3 in amino acids: CASSYPWAGSETQYF. The CDR3 nucleotides read TGTGCCAGCAGTTACCCTTGGGCAGGATCGGAGACCCAGTACTTC.

At least ten counts were recorded for this clonotype. The genes are TRBV6-6 and TRBJ2-6; 7 positions agree with TRBD2. There are 18 residues in the CDR3. J lost 0 bases, V lost 3 bases, and 8 bases had no gene match. CDR1 MNHNY and CDR2 SVGAGI come from the germline V gene (reference sequence). The CDR3 loop reads CASSYTAGRGSGANVLTF. The CDR3 DNA is TGTGCCAGCAGTTATACGGCAGGGAGGGGCTCTGGGGCCAACGTCCTGACTTTC.

This clonotype was found a few times. The gene calls are TRBV12-3 or TRBV12-4 and TRBJ1-6; maybe TRBD1 (6 bases). CDR3 length equals 15 residues. With 5 bases removed from V and 10 bases from J, the gap between germline ends came to 18 bases. CDR3 nucleotide sequence: TGTGCCAGCAGTACCACGGGGGGAGGGGGGTCACCCCTCCACTTT. It translates to CASSTTGGGGSPLHF.

This clonotype was seen many times. The chain links TRBV7-6 to TRBJ2-3; 9 positions match TRBD1. CDR3 length: 16 amino acids. The V segment lost 5 bases and the J segment 2 bases; nucleotides outside the gene matches: 8. The germline V gene has CDR1 SGHVS and CDR2 FNYEAQ. The CDR3 spells CASSKGQGRVTDTQYF. The CDR3 nucleotides read TGTGCCAGCAGCAAGGGACAGGGTAGAGTCACAGATACGCAGTATTTT.